This T cell receptor beta chain was documented in a study of cytomegalovirus exposure and HLA in healthy donors. General study findings and limits: Most of the CMV-associated TCR beta chains (in a later analysis) appeared to be HLA-restricted.

Worth noting for this clone: Its specificity is not known.

The PCR had 60 Vbeta and 13 Jbeta primers. Profiling relied on immunoSEQ multiplex PCR, and the TCRdb table lists in-frame clones only, not all of them. The table has 200,000 to 250,000 clones, around four fifths seen once; the top ten hold approximately 3.8%. The sample taken for sequencing was PBMCs. This receptor was identified in a male donor in good health and CMV-seronegative.

CDR3 residues: CASSLRQGTNQPQHF. The CDR3 nucleotides read TGTGCCAGCAGTCTCCGACAGGGAACTAATCAGCCCCAGCATTTT. The chain links TRBV6-1 to TRBJ1-5, with 7 positions matching TRBD1. CDR3 length: 15 amino acids. The V and J ends lost 5 bases and 4 bases, in that order; junction bases with no gene match: 8. CDR1 is MNHNS, CDR2 SASEGT, per germline.